This paragraph covers one T cell receptor beta chain sequence. Its specificity is unknown. This entry belongs to a study of T cell repertoires in cytomegalovirus infection. General study findings and limits: The study found HLA-C-restricted CMV-specific TCR beta clonotypes dominating the ex vivo response.

From the reads, TCRdb called clonotypes with MiXCR, one entry per CDR3 protein. The repertoire consists of some 99,000 distinct CDR3 sequences, with about 30% occurring once and the leading ten covering approximately 78%. The source of this sequence is a human donor in good health (CMV status not recorded). Some clones in this sample may be carry-over from other donors' samples. This specimen was CD8+ T cells from cultured PBMCs, taken from culture after CMV antigen stimulation.

The CDR3 sequence: CASSLGSSTTSYEQYF. CDR3 nucleotides: TGTGCCAGCAGCTTAGGTAGCAGCACCACCTCCTACGAGCAGTACTTC. The chain combines TRBV7-4 with TRBJ2-7; D is unresolved. Germline V gives CDR1 SGHVT, CDR2 SQSDAQ. V shed 1 base and J shed 0 bases, with 13 bases lying between them. This CDR3 has 16 amino acids.